This T cell receptor (beta chain) appears in the sequencing data of a study of blood T cell repertoires in COVID-19. Turning to the study itself: COVID-19 samples collected from the United States, Italy and Spain covered acute and convalescent phases.

V was shortened by 4 bases and J by 5 bases, with 9 bases between the two germline ends. Germline V gives CDR1 LGHDT, CDR2 YNNKEL (reference sequence). This CDR3 has 13 amino acids. In the original analysis: The authors estimated nucleated cell counts from reference gene primer amplification. Generated by immunoSEQ multiplex PCR, the TCRdb table keeps only in-frame clones and is missing some. D and trimming were read from the DNA, whereas the V and J calls and clone size are those reported in that table. The sample has under 300,000 clones, under 95% seen once. Recruits, aged roughly 18 to 89 years, lived in 20 to 30 US areas. Donors were grouped by their self-reported clinical history.

This clonotype was obtained from a woman aged 40 to 50 with acute COVID-19. The specimen was PBMCs or T cells enriched from blood (not recorded which). The gene calls are TRBV3-1 (or the pseudogene TRBV3-2) and TRBJ1-5; no definite D call. The CDR3, as DNA: TGTGCCAGCAGCCCGGAGGGTTATCAGCCCCAGCATTTT. It codes for CASSPEGYQPQHF.